The subject of this entry is one T cell receptor (beta chain). Its antigen is still unknown. Trimming removed 5 bases from V and 1 base from J, with 13 bases in between. The CDR3 runs 15 residues. Germline V gene lookup returns CDR1 SGHRS and CDR2 YFSETQ. This record comes from a study of cytotoxic CD8 clonotypes in ibrutinib-treated CLL. Broader study findings: At progression, clonality fell back toward baseline after rising at ibrutinib response. Public clonotypes showed up rarely, and on treatment they shrank or held steady.

Sequenced by immunoSEQ multiplex PCR; TCRdb stores in-frame clones only, minus some. The top ten clones hold about 6.2% of a sample with 200,000 to 250,000 clones, roughly three quarters of them seen once. The input for sequencing was PBMCs, taken after 12 months of ibrutinib treatment. The chain carries TRBV5-1 and TRBJ2-4; the D gene is possibly TRBD1 (5 bases). The sequence was obtained from a human donor with chronic lymphocytic leukemia. CDR3 bases: TGCGCCAGCAGTCAGACAGTCGAGGCCAAAAACATTCAGTACTTC. Protein: CASSQTVEAKNIQYF.